This is a list of T cell receptor beta chains from one sample in a study of blood T cell repertoires in COVID-19. Measured with immunoSEQ multiplex PCR; TCRdb has only the in-frame clones, and not every one. The table records 130,000 to 150,000 clones, 87% of them present only once. The specimen was peripheral blood. Receptors originate from a man in his fifties or sixties who had recovered from COVID-19. Each CDR3 is given with its conserved first and last residue. A D gene is named only where the DNA matches it firmly. Clone size is shown for a subset of rows, as once, few, many or a class of expanded clone.

abundance: .; j_gene: TRBJ2-3; v_gene: TRBV4-1; d_gene: .; CDR3nt: TGCGCCAGCAGCCAAAGAGCGGGCCGCGAAATCGGGACGCAGTATTTT; CDR3aa: CASSQRAGREIGTQYF
abundance: .; j_gene: TRBJ1-3; v_gene: TRBV7-8; d_gene: TRBD1; CDR3nt: TGTGCCAGCAGCCTTGGGGACAGACGTTACACCATATATTTT; CDR3aa: CASSLGDRRYTIYF
abundance: few; j_gene: TRBJ2-6; v_gene: TRBV5-1; d_gene: .; CDR3nt: TGCGCCAGCAGCTTTGGAGGTGTCACCTCTGGGGCCAACGTCCTGACTTTC; CDR3aa: CASSFGGVTSGANVLTF
abundance: .; j_gene: TRBJ2-3; v_gene: TRBV7-3; d_gene: TRBD1; CDR3nt: TGTGCCAGCAGCTTAACGACAGGGGCGTTCTCTAGCACAGATACGCAGTATTTT; CDR3aa: CASSLTTGAFSSTDTQYF
abundance: .; j_gene: TRBJ2-7; v_gene: TRBV6-2/TRBV6-3; d_gene: .; CDR3nt: TGTGCCAGCAGTTACAGGGCTCCGGGGGACGAGCAGTACTTC; CDR3aa: CASSYRAPGDEQYF
abundance: once; j_gene: TRBJ2-2; v_gene: TRBV19; d_gene: TRBD2; CDR3nt: TGTGCCAGTACATCGCCGGGCGGGGGTGGCGGGGAGCTGTTTTTT; CDR3aa: CASTSPGGGGGELFF
abundance: .; j_gene: TRBJ2-2; v_gene: TRBV6-1; d_gene: TRBD1; CDR3nt: TGTGCCAGCAGTGAAGCCTATTTCCGAGACAGGGTGGTCCCCACCGGGGAGCTGTTTTTT; CDR3aa: CASSEAYFRDRVVPTGELFF
abundance: few; j_gene: TRBJ2-7; v_gene: TRBV7-6; d_gene: .; CDR3nt: TGTGCCAGCAGTCCCACCCCGGACCGGGGGTACGAGCAGTACTTC; CDR3aa: CASSPTPDRGYEQYF
abundance: .; j_gene: TRBJ1-4; v_gene: TRBV15; d_gene: .; CDR3nt: TGTGCCACCAGCAGAGCCAGGAGGACTAATGAAAAACTGTTTTTT; CDR3aa: CATSRARRTNEKLFF
abundance: .; j_gene: TRBJ2-3; v_gene: TRBV2; d_gene: TRBD2; CDR3nt: TGTGCCAGCAGAAGGACTAGCGGGAGCACAGATACGCAGTATTTT; CDR3aa: CASRRTSGSTDTQYF
abundance: once; j_gene: TRBJ2-5; v_gene: TRBV3-1/TRBV3-2; d_gene: TRBD2; CDR3nt: TGTGCCAGCAGCCCGGGACTAGCGGGGGCCTCGGAGACCCAGTACTTC; CDR3aa: CASSPGLAGASETQYF
abundance: .; j_gene: TRBJ1-4; v_gene: TRBV6-5; d_gene: .; CDR3nt: TGTGCCAGCAGTCCCACGGAGGAAAAACTGTTTTTT; CDR3aa: CASSPTEEKLFF
abundance: .; j_gene: TRBJ1-5; v_gene: TRBV2; d_gene: TRBD1; CDR3nt: TGTGCCAGCAGTGAATGGACAGGGTCTGTTCAGCCCCAGCATTTT; CDR3aa: CASSEWTGSVQPQHF
abundance: .; j_gene: TRBJ2-1; v_gene: TRBV29-1; d_gene: .; CDR3nt: TGCAGCGTTAAACGGGTCGCAGAGGTAAATGAGCAGTTCTTC; CDR3aa: CSVKRVAEVNEQFF
abundance: once; j_gene: TRBJ1-4; v_gene: TRBV27; d_gene: TRBD1; CDR3nt: TGTGCCAGCAACCGGACAGGGGCCACTAATGAAAAACTGTTTTTT; CDR3aa: CASNRTGATNEKLFF
abundance: .; j_gene: TRBJ1-5; v_gene: TRBV5-1; d_gene: .; CDR3nt: TGCGCCAGCAGCTTGACAGGGAATAGTCAGCCCCAGCATTTT; CDR3aa: CASSLTGNSQPQHF
abundance: once; j_gene: TRBJ2-2; v_gene: TRBV19; d_gene: .; CDR3nt: TGTGCCAGTAGTATAGATGCGGGGGCCACCGGGGAGCTGTTTTTT; CDR3aa: CASSIDAGATGELFF
abundance: .; j_gene: TRBJ2-3; v_gene: TRBV6-2/TRBV6-3; d_gene: .; CDR3nt: TGTGCCAGCAGTTACGTTGGTAGCGCCAGAGATACGCAGTATTTT; CDR3aa: CASSYVGSARDTQYF
abundance: .; j_gene: TRBJ2-7; v_gene: TRBV12-3/TRBV12-4; d_gene: TRBD1; CDR3nt: TGTGCCAGCAGTCCTGGACAGGGCTACGAGCAGTACTTC; CDR3aa: CASSPGQGYEQYF
abundance: once; j_gene: TRBJ2-3; v_gene: TRBV5-6; d_gene: TRBD2; CDR3nt: TGTGCCAGCGCCTCCCGGGGGGGCAGAACAGATACGCAGTATTTT; CDR3aa: CASASRGGRTDTQYF
abundance: once; j_gene: TRBJ2-3; v_gene: TRBV27; d_gene: .; CDR3nt: TGTGCCAGCAGTTTGACTAATCCTACTAGCACAGATACGCAGTATTTT; CDR3aa: CASSLTNPTSTDTQYF
abundance: .; j_gene: TRBJ1-5; v_gene: TRBV5-6; d_gene: .; CDR3nt: TGTGCCAGCAGCTTGGCTGGACAGCGTAGCAATCAGCCCCAGCATTTT; CDR3aa: CASSLAGQRSNQPQHF
abundance: .; j_gene: TRBJ2-1; v_gene: TRBV28; d_gene: .; CDR3nt: TGTGCCAGCAGAAAGGACAGCTCCTACAATGAGCAGTTCTTC; CDR3aa: CASRKDSSYNEQFF
abundance: .; j_gene: TRBJ2-3; v_gene: TRBV7-7; d_gene: .; CDR3nt: TGTGCCAGCAGCTCTGGGGCCCCTAGCACAGATACGCAGTATTTT; CDR3aa: CASSSGAPSTDTQYF
abundance: .; j_gene: TRBJ2-5; v_gene: TRBV5-6; d_gene: TRBD2; CDR3nt: TGTGCCAGCAGCACGGGACTAGCTCAAGAGACCCAGTACTTC; CDR3aa: CASSTGLAQETQYF
abundance: .; j_gene: TRBJ1-5; v_gene: TRBV5-1; d_gene: .; CDR3nt: TGCGCCAGCAGCCCCGAGCTCGGGGGCAATCAGCCCCAGCATTTT; CDR3aa: CASSPELGGNQPQHF
abundance: .; j_gene: TRBJ2-5; v_gene: TRBV3-1/TRBV3-2; d_gene: TRBD1; CDR3nt: TGTGCCAGCAGCCAAGAGGGCAGGGGGATCGGGGAGACCCAGTACTTC; CDR3aa: CASSQEGRGIGETQYF
abundance: .; j_gene: TRBJ1-6; v_gene: TRBV9; d_gene: TRBD1; CDR3nt: TGTGCCAGCAGCGAGGGACAGGGGAGTTCACCCCTCCACTTT; CDR3aa: CASSEGQGSSPLHF
abundance: .; j_gene: TRBJ1-2; v_gene: TRBV7-9; d_gene: .; CDR3nt: TGTGCCAGCAGCCGGGACACCCAAGTCTATGGCTACACCTTC; CDR3aa: CASSRDTQVYGYTF
abundance: .; j_gene: TRBJ1-1; v_gene: TRBV27; d_gene: .; CDR3nt: TGTGCCAGCAGTAAAGGGCTGGGAGGGGAGAACACTGAAGCTTTCTTT; CDR3aa: CASSKGLGGENTEAFF
abundance: .; j_gene: TRBJ1-6; v_gene: TRBV4-1; d_gene: TRBD1; CDR3nt: TGCGCCAGCAGCCGAGCCGGGACAGGGGTGGCTTCACCCCTCCACTTT; CDR3aa: CASSRAGTGVASPLHF
abundance: .; j_gene: TRBJ2-1; v_gene: TRBV7-2; d_gene: TRBD2; CDR3nt: TGTGCCAGCAGCCCCACGCTAGCGGGGGGGCCTGAGCAGTTCTTC; CDR3aa: CASSPTLAGGPEQFF
abundance: .; j_gene: TRBJ1-4; v_gene: TRBV6-1; d_gene: .; CDR3nt: TGTGCCAGCAGTGAATCACCGGGATTGAATGAAAAACTGTTTTTT; CDR3aa: CASSESPGLNEKLFF
abundance: .; j_gene: TRBJ1-6; v_gene: TRBV27; d_gene: TRBD1; CDR3nt: TGTGCCAGCAGGAGGACAGGGGGAAGACCCCTCCACTTT; CDR3aa: CASRRTGGRPLHF
abundance: .; j_gene: TRBJ1-2; v_gene: TRBV5-1; d_gene: .; CDR3nt: TGCGCCAGCAGCCAACGACTGACAGGTTCCTATGGCTACACCTTC; CDR3aa: CASSQRLTGSYGYTF
abundance: .; j_gene: TRBJ1-2; v_gene: TRBV27; d_gene: .; CDR3nt: TGTGCCAGCAGTTTATTACCAGGGCCCTATGGCTACACCTTC; CDR3aa: CASSLLPGPYGYTF
abundance: .; j_gene: TRBJ2-1; v_gene: TRBV5-1; d_gene: TRBD2; CDR3nt: TGCGCCAGCAGCTGGGGGGGATCGTCTGCTGAGCAGTTCTTC; CDR3aa: CASSWGGSSAEQFF
abundance: .; j_gene: TRBJ1-2; v_gene: TRBV5-8; d_gene: .; CDR3nt: TGTGCCAGCAGAAAACGGGACTACTATGGCTACACCTTC; CDR3aa: CASRKRDYYGYTF
abundance: .; j_gene: TRBJ2-7; v_gene: TRBV5-4; d_gene: TRBD1; CDR3nt: TGTGCCAGCAGCTCCGCGGGACAGGGGGCCTACGAGCAGTACTTC; CDR3aa: CASSSAGQGAYEQYF
abundance: .; j_gene: TRBJ2-7; v_gene: TRBV25-1; d_gene: .; CDR3nt: TGTGCCAGCAGTATACATTCGTCAGCGACCTACGAGCAGTACTTC; CDR3aa: CASSIHSSATYEQYF
abundance: .; j_gene: TRBJ2-2; v_gene: TRBV5-4; d_gene: TRBD2; CDR3nt: TGTGCCAGCAGCCGGACTAGCGGGGGAACCGGGGAGCTGTTTTTT; CDR3aa: CASSRTSGGTGELFF
abundance: .; j_gene: TRBJ2-7; v_gene: TRBV9; d_gene: TRBD1; CDR3nt: TGTGCCAGCAGCGGAGGGACAGGGGTTGGGTCCTACGAGCAGTACTTC; CDR3aa: CASSGGTGVGSYEQYF
abundance: .; j_gene: TRBJ2-3; v_gene: TRBV10-3; d_gene: TRBD2; CDR3nt: TGTGCCATCAGCCAAGAGCGGGGGGGCTTGACAGATACGCAGTATTTT; CDR3aa: CAISQERGGLTDTQYF